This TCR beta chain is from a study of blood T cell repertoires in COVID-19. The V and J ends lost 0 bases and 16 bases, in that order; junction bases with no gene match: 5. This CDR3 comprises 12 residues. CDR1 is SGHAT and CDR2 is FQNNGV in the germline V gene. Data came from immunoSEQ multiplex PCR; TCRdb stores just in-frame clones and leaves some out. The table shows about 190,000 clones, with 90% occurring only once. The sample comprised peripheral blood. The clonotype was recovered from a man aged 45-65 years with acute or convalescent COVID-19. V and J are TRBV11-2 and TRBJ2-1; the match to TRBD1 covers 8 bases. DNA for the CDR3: TGTGCCAGCAGCTTAGAAGACAGGGGATTTTTCTTC. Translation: CASSLEDRGFFF.